Listed here are 31 T cell receptor beta chains from one sample, sequenced in a study of shared clonotypes between healthy human individuals. Data came from immunoSEQ multiplex PCR; TCRdb stores just in-frame clones and leaves some out. The sample records about 2.4 million clones, 93% being singletons. The sample taken for sequencing was naive CD4+ T cells from PBMCs. Subset here: CD45RA+ positively selected. The source of these receptors is a man between 18 and 35 years old in good health. Some clones in this sample may be carry-over from other donors' samples.

In this sample, this clone turned up a few times. This rearrangement joins TRBV28 to TRBJ1-1, with D tentatively TRBD1 (5 bases). CDR3 length equals 13 residues. Germline V CDR1 and CDR2: MDHEN, SYDVKM. Trimming cost V 7 bases and J 6 bases, with 15 bases left between them. CDR3 sequence: CASISPGRSEAFF. In DNA, the CDR3 is TGTGCCAGCATCTCCCCGGGACGCTCTGAAGCTTTCTTT.

The chain carries TRBV5-1 and TRBJ2-3; the match to TRBD2 covers 12 bases. CDR1 is SGHRS and CDR2 is YFSETQ in the germline V gene. The CDR3 contains 19 residues. Germline trimming cut 2 bases from V and 0 bases from J; bases unmatched to any gene: 10. In nucleotides, the CDR3 is TGCGCCAGCAGCTTCCAAGGACTAGCGGGACGCTCTAGCACAGATACGCAGTATTTT. Its translation is CASSFQGLAGRSSTDTQYF.

The gene calls are TRBV9 and TRBJ2-1; 10 positions agree with TRBD2. J gave up 9 bases and V 0 bases, and 9 bases lay outside the gene matches. This CDR3 is 16 amino acids long. In germline, CDR1 is SGDLS, CDR2 YYNGEE. Here the CDR3 reads CASSVGPLAGDAEQFF. CDR3 DNA: TGTGCCAGCAGCGTAGGCCCGCTAGCGGGAGATGCTGAGCAGTTCTTC.

The chain links TRBV28 to TRBJ1-5; unclear D gene. V lost 7 bases and J 5 bases, leaving 12 bases between the germline ends. This CDR3 spans 13 amino acids. CDR1 is MDHEN and CDR2 is SYDVKM in the germline V gene. CDR3 region: CASKGTTYQPQHF. The CDR3 bases are TGTGCCAGCAAGGGTACTACCTATCAGCCCCAGCATTTT.

In this sample, this clone turned up once. The chain combines TRBV18 with TRBJ2-1; 12 bases map to TRBD2. CDR1 and CDR2 from the germline V gene are KGHSH and LQKENI. The CDR3 spans 18 residues. With V trimmed by 6 bases and J by 6 bases, 15 bases remained unmatched. The CDR3: CASSPRRNLAGGGNEQFF. The CDR3 DNA reads TGTGCCAGCTCGCCCAGGAGGAATCTAGCGGGAGGGGGCAATGAGCAGTTCTTC.

The genes are TRBV7-2 and TRBJ2-5, with 8 bases matching TRBD1. Germline CDR1 and CDR2: SGHTA and FQGNSA. V shed 4 bases, J shed 7 bases, and the junction held 11 bases outside the gene matches. The CDR3 runs to 15 residues. The CDR3 spells CASSSHRGFAGTQYF. The CDR3, as DNA: TGTGCCAGCAGCTCCCACAGGGGGTTCGCAGGGACCCAGTACTTC.

This clone was seen only once. The chain has TRBV6-6 and TRBJ2-2; D uncertain. Deletions cut 7 bases from V and 8 bases from J, with 14 bases between. This CDR3 spans 13 amino acids. CDR1 and CDR2 (germline): MNHNY, SVGAGI (reference sequence). Here the CDR3 reads CASTFYQQGELFF. As DNA, the CDR3 is TGTGCCAGCACGTTCTATCAGCAAGGGGAGCTGTTTTTT.

This chain uses TRBV6-6 with TRBJ1-1; 8 positions agree with TRBD1. This CDR3 comprises 16 residues. The V gene's germline CDR1 is MNHNY and CDR2 SVGAGI (reference sequence). The V segment lost 2 bases and the J segment 3 bases; nucleotides outside the gene matches: 8. The DNA for the CDR3 is TGTGCCAGCAGTTACCGGAGACAGGGGTTATACACTGAAGCTTTCTTT. Its translation: CASSYRRQGLYTEAFF.

Points on this clone: A junction boundary mismatches the germline segment, possibly from a read error. The CDR3 region has the DNA TGCAGCGGAGACCGGGGGGTGAAAACTGAAGCTTTCTTT. Translating it yields CSGDRGVKTEAFF. J is TRBJ1-1 and V is TRBV29-1; D possibly corresponds to TRBD1 (5 bases). Per the germline V gene, CDR1 is SQVTM and CDR2 is ANQGSEA. CDR3 length: 13 amino acids.

Notes on this clone: This same CDR3 is encoded by further DNA sequences in the sample. The chain has TRBV27 and TRBJ2-6; TRBD2 matches at 7 bases. The CDR3 runs to 15 residues. Germline V gives CDR1 MNHEY, CDR2 SMNVEV (reference sequence). The junction had 1 base not matched to a gene; V was cut back by 3 bases and J by 2 bases. CDR3 nucleotides: TGTGCCAGCAGTTTTCGGGGGGCTGGGGCCAACGTCCTGACTTTC. Its translation is CASSFRGAGANVLTF.

The rearrangement uses TRBV7-2 and TRBJ2-5; TRBD1 might be the D (5 bases). CDR3 length equals 14 residues. CDR1 is SGHTA and CDR2 is FQGNSA in the germline V gene. V was clipped by 7 bases and J by 4 bases, with 16 bases between them. The CDR3 sequence: CASTQTRAVETQYF. The CDR3 DNA sequence: TGTGCCAGCACCCAAACCAGGGCCGTAGAGACCCAGTACTTC. Looking up the rest from reference TRBV7-2 and TRBJ2-5 gives the full variable domain: GAGVSQSPSNKVTEKGKDVELRCDPISGHTALYWYRQSLGQGLEFLIYFQGNSAPDKSGLPSDRFSAERTGGSVSTLTIQRTQQEDSAVYLCASTQTRAVETQYFGPGTRLLVL.

The chain joins TRBV6-5 to TRBJ1-6; 7 bases agree with TRBD1. V dropped 2 bases and J dropped 6; count of bases not matched to a gene: 7. The CDR3 length is 16 residues. The germline V gene has CDR1 MNHEY and CDR2 SVGAGI. In nucleotides, the CDR3 is TGTGCCAGCAGTTACAGCGGGACAGTCCCTAATTCACCCCTCCACTTT. Protein sequence: CASSYSGTVPNSPLHF.

V is TRBV4-2 and J is TRBJ2-1, with a weak D call TRBD2 (6 bases). Germline CDR1 reads LGHNA; CDR2 reads YNFKEQ. The CDR3 runs to 13 residues. Trimming pared 1 base from V and 8 bases from J, leaving 9 bases between. CDR3 nucleotide sequence: TGTGCCAGCAGCCAAGGACGCGGGGATGAGCAGTTCTTC. Amino acids: CASSQGRGDEQFF.

This rearrangement joins TRBV5-1 to TRBJ2-2; no clear D. CDR3 size: 12 residues. Trimming removed 4 bases at V and 7 bases at J, with 8 bases between. In germline, CDR1 is SGHRS, CDR2 YFSETQ. The CDR3 spells CASSKGIGELFF. CDR3 sequence (DNA): TGCGCCAGCAGCAAGGGTATCGGGGAGCTGTTTTTT. Variable domain in full (rest from reference TRBV5-1 and TRBJ2-2): KAGVTQTPRYLIKTRGQQVTLSCSPISGHRSVSWYQQTPGQGLQFLFEYFSETQRNKGNFPGRFSGRQFSNSRSEMNVSTLELGDSALYLCASSKGIGELFFGEGSRLTVL.

The chain has TRBV7-9 and TRBJ2-5, with 8 bases aligning to TRBD2. From germline, CDR1 is SEHNR and CDR2 FQNEAQ (reference sequence). This CDR3 spans 11 amino acids. V lost 10 bases, J lost 5 bases, and 3 bases stayed unmatched. CDR3 in DNA: TGTGCCACGGGGGGGCAGGAGACCCAGTACTTC. Translation gives CATGGQETQYF.

The chain has TRBV5-1 and TRBJ2-1, with D tentatively TRBD2 (6 bases). The CDR3 is 15 amino acids. V was clipped by 0 bases and J by 12 bases, with 19 bases between them. From germline, CDR1 is SGHRS and CDR2 YFSETQ. The CDR3 here is CASSLAGDEIGTQFF. DNA for the CDR3: TGCGCCAGCAGCTTGGCGGGGGACGAAATTGGGACGCAGTTCTTC.

The chain combines TRBV19 with TRBJ1-1; 7 bases are shared with TRBD1. There are 14 residues in the CDR3. The J segment lost 5 bases and the V segment lost 5 bases, leaving 8 bases of the junction unmatched. Germline CDR1 is LNHDA and CDR2 is SQIVND (reference sequence). In DNA form, the CDR3 reads TGTGCCAGTAGTGTAAACAGGGGAGGAACTGAAGCTTTCTTT. Translating gives CASSVNRGGTEAFF.

This chain joins TRBV28 and TRBJ1-3; no definite D call. The CDR3 contains 13 residues. V shed 5 bases and J shed 8 bases, with 13 bases lying between them. Germline CDR1 reads MDHEN; CDR2 reads SYDVKM. The CDR3 DNA reads TGTGCCAGCAGTCCCCCCCCCGGATACACCATATATTTT. Its protein product is CASSPPPGYTIYF. Based on the CDR3 plus reference TRBV28 and TRBJ1-3, the full variable domain is DVKVTQSSRYLVKRTGEKVFLECVQDMDHENMFWYRQDPGLGLRLIYFSYDVKMKEKGDIPEGYSVSREKKERFSLILESASTNQTSMYLCASSPPPGYTIYFGEGSWLTVV.

J is TRBJ2-7 and V is TRBV5-1; no clear D. Germline V gene data show CDR1 as SGHRS and CDR2 as YFSETQ. The V end lost 3 bases, the J end lost 9 bases, and 16 bases lay between the germline ends. The CDR3 totals 13 residues. In nucleotides, the CDR3 is TGCGCCAGCAGCTCTGGACCATCCCTGGGGCAGTACTTC. Protein sequence: CASSSGPSLGQYF.

V gene TRBV7-8 combines with J gene TRBJ2-1; D is possibly TRBD2 (5 bases). Deletions cut 5 bases from V and 8 bases from J, with 28 bases between. Germline lookup yields CDR1 SGHVS and CDR2 FQNEAQ. The CDR3 has 18 residues. CDR3 residues: CASSPGVPGAPGKDEQFF. CDR3 DNA sequence: TGTGCCAGCAGCCCCGGGGTGCCTGGTGCCCCGGGGAAGGATGAGCAGTTCTTC. Full variable domain (outside the CDR3, taken from reference TRBV7-8 and TRBJ2-1): GAGVSQSPRYKVAKRGQDVALRCDPISGHVSLFWYQQALGQGPEFLTYFQNEAQLDKSGLPSDRFFAERPEGSVSTLKIQRTQQEDSAVYLCASSPGVPGAPGKDEQFFGPGTRLTVL.

The chain has TRBV11-3 and TRBJ1-1; 12 bases fit TRBD1. This CDR3 contains 16 residues. The junction had 5 bases not matched to a gene; V was cut back by 5 bases and J by 1 base. Germline CDR1 and CDR2: SGHNT and YENEEA. The CDR3 nucleotides are TGTGCCAGCAGCCAGGGACAGGGGGCAGGGAACACTGAAGCTTTCTTT. Its translation: CASSQGQGAGNTEAFF.

This chain joins TRBV2 and TRBJ2-1; 7 bases are a match to TRBD2. The CDR3 is 14 amino acids. Trimming cost V 2 bases and J 9 bases; bases outside gene matches: 7. Germline CDR1 SNHLY, CDR2 FYNNEI. The CDR3 DNA reads TGTGCCAGCAGTGAACATCTAGCGGTCGGTGAGCAGTTCTTC. Amino acids: CASSEHLAVGEQFF.

The chain links TRBV7-6 to TRBJ2-3, with D maybe TRBD1 (6 bases). Trimming removed 2 bases at V and 5 bases at J, with 17 bases between. The CDR3 sequence is 16 residues long. The germline V gene has CDR1 SGHVS and CDR2 FNYEAQ. CDR3 protein: CASSLLWHRVGDTQYF. CDR3 bases: TGTGCCAGCAGCTTACTCTGGCACAGGGTAGGAGATACGCAGTATTTT.

This chain connects TRBV7-3 to TRBJ2-3; 8 nucleotides agree with TRBD1. Looked up from germline, CDR1 is SGHTA and CDR2 is FQGTGA. The CDR3 loop spans 17 amino acids. With 1 base clipped from V and 4 bases from J, the junction kept 10 bases outside the gene matches. CDR3 sequence (DNA): TGTGCCAGCAGCTTAATGTCAGCAGGGGGCGTCTCAGATACGCAGTATTTT. Its protein product is CASSLMSAGGVSDTQYF.

Regarding this clone: Other nucleotide sequences in the sample specify the same CDR3. V and J are TRBV15 and TRBJ1-2; perhaps TRBD1 as D (5 bases). The germline V gene has CDR1 LNHNV and CDR2 YYDKDF (reference sequence). The CDR3 covers 15 residues. V dropped 0 bases and J dropped 0 bases, with 8 bases sitting between them. As DNA, the CDR3 is TGTGCCACCAGCAGAGACCCGGGGGCTAACTATGGCTACACCTTC. The encoded protein is CATSRDPGANYGYTF.

This clone appeared once. The conserved final phenylalanine or tryptophan is absent from the CDR3, which likely points to a read error. The chain carries TRBV6-1 and TRBJ1-5; D remains ambiguous. Trimming left V 2 bases short and J 6 bases short, with 11 bases between. The CDR3 contains 14 residues. Per the germline V gene, CDR1 is MNHNS and CDR2 is SASEGT. The CDR3 DNA is TGTGCCAGCAGTGAACAGCCCCGGGCTCAGCCCCAGCATCTT. Its translation is CASSEQPRAQPQHL.

The V and J genes are TRBV6-5 and TRBJ2-1; 7 bases match TRBD1. Trimming removed 8 bases from V and 3 bases from J; junction bases left unmatched: 10. The CDR3 loop spans 15 amino acids. From germline, CDR1 is MNHEY and CDR2 SVGAGI. The CDR3 nucleotides are TGTGCCAGCCAAACCGACAGGGATAACTACAATGAGCAGTTCTTC. Translating it yields CASQTDRDNYNEQFF.

In DNA, the CDR3 is TGTGCCAGTACCCCTAGGGGAGGGGGCTATTCCGGGGAGCTGTTTTTT. Its protein is CASTPRGGGYSGELFF. The chain employs TRBV19 and TRBJ2-2; D is tentatively TRBD1 or TRBD2 (7 bases each). This CDR3 has 16 amino acids. V was cut by 7 bases and J by 6 bases, with 21 bases left in between. The V gene's germline CDR1 is LNHDA and CDR2 SQIVND (reference sequence).

The chain links TRBV15 to TRBJ1-2; D gene unclear. The CDR3 is made up of 14 amino acids. The germline V gene encodes CDR1 LNHNV and CDR2 YYDKDF (reference sequence). V gave up 0 bases and J gave up 5 bases, with 10 bases separating them. CDR3 loop: CATSRDLQIYGYTF. CDR3 sequence (DNA): TGTGCCACCAGCAGAGATCTACAGATATATGGCTACACCTTC.

Turning to this clone: Other DNA sequences in the sample encode the same CDR3. This chain joins TRBV7-3 and TRBJ2-5, with 12 bases identical to TRBD2. CDR1 and CDR2 (germline): SGHTA, FQGTGA. The CDR3 has 15 amino acids. Losses at the gene ends were 3 bases for V and 1 base for J; bases not matched to a gene: 0. The CDR3 spells CASSLGLAGQETQYF. The CDR3 DNA reads as TGTGCCAGCAGCTTGGGACTAGCGGGCCAAGAGACCCAGTACTTC.

This chain joins TRBV29-1 and TRBJ2-5; no clear D. Trimming shortened V by 1 base and J by 5 bases, and 8 bases separated the two germline ends. The CDR3 loop spans 12 amino acids. CDR1 is SQVTM and CDR2 is ANQGSEA in the germline V gene. The CDR3 sequence: CSVEGASETQYF. The CDR3 DNA is TGCAGCGTTGAAGGAGCGTCGGAGACCCAGTACTTC. Drawing the rest from reference TRBV29-1 and TRBJ2-5, the complete variable domain is SAVISQKPSRDICQRGTSLTIQCQVDSQVTMMFWYRQQPGQSLTLIATANQGSEATYESGFVIDKFPISRPNLTFSTLTVSNMSPEDSSIYLCSVEGASETQYFGPGTRLLVL.